The T cell receptor (beta chain) described here comes from a study of Graves' ophthalmopathy and Graves' hyperthyroidism. Study as a whole: Where ophthalmopathy was absent within 18 months of follow-up, hyperthyroidism was stable.

TCR beta CDR3 regions were amplified from RNA transcripts. HTBI-primed RT-PCR formed the first round, and a multiplex PCR formed the second. TCRdb fed the multiplex PCR reads into MiXCR, producing one record per CDR3 protein. The sample yields 1 million to 1.3 million distinct CDR3 sequences, less than 45% seen once. The CDR3 totals 14 residues. Germline assignment: CDR1 SGHNT and CDR2 YYREEE (reference sequence). Trimming took 4 bases from V and 2 from J, leaving 12 bases between them. Findings of the study overall: Detected in blood as well were most expanded thyroid clonotypes with frequency above 0.001.

Worth noting for this clonotype: Antigen specificity is unknown.

V gene TRBV5-4 combines with J gene TRBJ2-5, with D possibly TRBD1 on 6 matching bases. The specimen was peripheral blood or thyroid tissue (not recorded which). This TCR derives from an adult man with Graves' hyperthyroidism. The DNA for the CDR3 is TGTGCCAGCAGCGTACGGGACACACAAGAGACCCAGTACTTC. This translates into CASSVRDTQETQYF.